This entry describes one TCR beta chain. Its specificity is not known. With only one base between it and a far larger clone, this is likely a read error. The entry originates in a study of regulatory T cells in long-lasting Graves disease. The time point was: newly diagnosed GD, antithyroid drugs for less than 3 months. PBMC RNA served as the TCR library source. Trimming took off 6 bases at V and 4 bases at J, with 14 bases between the two ends. Germline CDR1 is KGHDR and CDR2 is SFDVKD. The CDR3 consists of 14 residues. Investigators prepared the TCR beta libraries by applying iRepertoire HTBI primers and Arm-PCR of CDR3 regions. TCRdb reprocessed the multiplex PCR reads with MiXCR, giving one entry per CDR3 protein. The sample lists about 470,000 distinct CDR3 sequences; 15% were seen once. Notes on the study in general: Possibly, accuracy suffered from the small sample size.

These sequences were also reported in another study, on T cells in Graves' hyperthyroidism and ophthalmopathy. That publication notes: With the HTBI primer set, the TCR CDR3 went through a first round of RT-PCR.

The sequences come from peripheral blood mononuclear cells (PBMCs), collected at new diagnosis, from a patient treated with antithyroid drugs. The clonotype originates from a woman in her 30s with Graves disease. The chain has TRBV24-1 and TRBJ1-2, with TRBD1 as a possible D gene (6 bases). The DNA for the CDR3 is TGTGCCACCAGTCCCCCCACAGGGACCTATGGCTACACCTTC. Amino acids: CATSPPTGTYGYTF.